This T cell receptor beta chain is from a study of OX40 agonist ivuxolimab in advanced cancers. For context, the study as a whole: Ivuxolimab was a fully human IgG2 agonistic monoclonal antibody targeting the costimulatory receptor OX40 (CD134). The purpose of peripheral TCRbeta sequencing was to test whether ivuxolimab changed TCR sequence diversity and led to clonal T-cell expansion. The paper covers the monotherapy dose-escalation part of the phase I ivuxolimab trial, which included N of about 56 patients. Intravenous ivuxolimab was administered to patients every 2 weeks at six dose levels: 0.01, 0.1, 0.3, 1.5, 3 and 10 mg/kg. The dose-escalation cohort was 82.7% male with a mean age of approximately 59 years, ranging from roughly 23 to 79. Among the 50 to 55 dose-escalation patients, roughly 20 had hepatocellular carcinoma, around 15 melanoma, 9 renal cell carcinoma and 9 head and neck cancer. Partial responses occurred in three dose-escalation patients: two with cutaneous melanoma and one with hepatocellular carcinoma. Prior anti-PD-1, anti-PD-L1 or anti-CTLA-4 therapy was permitted, and checkpoint inhibitors had been received by more than 35% of dose-escalation patients.

Sequences MGHRA (CDR1) and YSYEKL (CDR2) are obtained from the germline V gene. Here V drops 4 bases and J drops 6 bases, and the junction holds 5 bases not matched to any gene. The CDR3, cysteine through phenylalanine, is 15 amino acids long. The entry retains the CDR3 DNA only, 45 bases that are in frame from base 1. Patients with autoimmune disease history or receiving systemic immunosuppression were excluded from the trial. Peripheral blood for TCR sequencing was collected from all dose cohorts at baseline, on cycle 4 day 1, and on cycle 7 day 1. The samples were taken from a phase I, first-in-human, multicenter, open-label dose-escalation trial of ivuxolimab. The trial enrolled adults with locally advanced or metastatic head and neck squamous cell, hepatocellular, melanoma or renal cell carcinoma. Before TCR sequencing, CD4+ T cells and CD8+ T cells were sorted from peripheral blood as separate populations.

About this clone itself: What antigen it recognizes has not been identified. The sample holds no much larger clone one base away, and base qualities are not on file.

For sequencing of the TCRbeta CDR3 region, genomic DNA was extracted from the sorted cells. The immunoSEQ Assay was used for sequencing of TCRbeta CDR3 regions. TCRdb holds this immuneACCESS table with in-frame rearrangements only. Some clones are missing; in checked studies, unresolved V genes explain under half, and the rest has no known cause. Across this sample there are just over 20,000 clones, with around 87% seen only once. The biggest ten clones account for roughly 16% of the sample. The paper as a whole reports these results and caveats: After ivuxolimab, expanded clones were on average more numerous among CD8+ T cells than among CD4+ T cells. In partial responders in the 0.1-3.0 mg/kg groups, normalized peripheral clonal expansion was found to be among the lowest, especially among CD8+ T cells. Which antigens the clonally expanded peripheral T cells were specific for was not determined. Low levels of normalized T-cell clonal expansion were also shown by some nonresponding patients. Clonal expansion of both CD4+ and CD8+ blood T cells was observed from baseline to week 6 at doses 0.1 to 3.0 mg/kg.

This sequence was found in an adult with an advanced solid tumor such as melanoma, head and neck, liver or kidney cancer. The receptor chain draws on TRBV4-1 and TRBJ2-3; 12 bases in the junction line up with TRBD2. Sequencing used CD4+ or CD8+ T cells sorted from blood, obtained in a trial of the OX40 agonist ivuxolimab. The CDR3 here reads CASSRLAGGLDTQYF. The sequenced DNA: TGCGCCAGCAGCCGGCTAGCGGGGGGGCTGGATACGCAGTATTTT.